The rows below give T cell receptor beta chains drawn from one sample of a study of identical twins. One entry per CDR3 protein, called by TCRdb with MiXCR from the 5' RACE reads. The data show 550,000 to 800,000 distinct CDR3 sequences, just over 7% seen once. These same records also appear under a second study, on yellow fever vaccine responses in identical twins.

The sequenced material came from PBMCs. The source is a young woman in good health. Each CDR3 is given with its conserved first and last residue. D genes are given only for firm matches. A clone size is listed for some rows: how often the clone was seen (once, few, many), or a class if it is expanded.

D gene: -
J gene: TRBJ1-4
V gene: TRBV12-3/TRBV12-4
clone size: many
CDR3 protein: CASSSALATNEKLFF
CDR3 DNA: TGTGCCAGCAGTTCGGCTCTTGCAACTAATGAAAAACTGTTTTTT

D gene: -
J gene: TRBJ2-3
V gene: TRBV10-3
clone size: -
CDR3 protein: CAISEERAESTQYF
CDR3 DNA: TGTGCCATCAGTGAAGAGAGGGCCGAGAGTACGCAGTATTTT

D gene: -
J gene: TRBJ1-2
V gene: TRBV12-3/TRBV12-4
clone size: many
CDR3 protein: CASSLKSGHPNYGYTF
CDR3 DNA: TGTGCCAGCAGTTTGAAATCGGGACACCCTAACTATGGCTACACCTTC

D gene: -
J gene: TRBJ1-1
V gene: TRBV7-9
clone size: many
CDR3 protein: CASSLGFGNTEAFF
CDR3 DNA: TGTGCCAGCAGCTTAGGGTTTGGGAACACTGAAGCTTTCTTT

D gene: TRBD2
J gene: TRBJ2-2
V gene: TRBV7-9
clone size: few
CDR3 protein: CASKPSGMSGELFF
CDR3 DNA: TGTGCCAGCAAGCCTAGCGGGATGAGCGGGGAGCTGTTTTTT

D gene: -
J gene: TRBJ2-4
V gene: TRBV3-1
clone size: -
CDR3 protein: CASSQVGGLAKNIQYF
CDR3 DNA: TGTGCCAGCAGCCAGGTGGGAGGCCTAGCCAAAAACATTCAGTACTTC

D gene: TRBD2
J gene: TRBJ2-1
V gene: TRBV28
clone size: -
CDR3 protein: CASSFLGGGLYEQFF
CDR3 DNA: TGTGCCAGCAGTTTTTTGGGGGGGGGACTGTATGAGCAGTTCTTC

D gene: TRBD1
J gene: TRBJ2-7
V gene: TRBV12-3/TRBV12-4
clone size: many
CDR3 protein: CASSLEQGGTYEQYF
CDR3 DNA: TGTGCCAGCAGTTTGGAACAGGGGGGAACCTACGAGCAGTACTTC

D gene: TRBD2
J gene: TRBJ2-1
V gene: TRBV2
clone size: few
CDR3 protein: CASRIAGGIGNEQFF
CDR3 DNA: TGTGCCAGCAGGATAGCGGGGGGTATCGGGAATGAGCAGTTCTTC

D gene: -
J gene: TRBJ2-7
V gene: TRBV24-1
clone size: few
CDR3 protein: CATSDSRDTYYEQYF
CDR3 DNA: TGTGCCACCAGTGATTCGCGGGACACTTACTACGAGCAGTACTTC

D gene: -
J gene: TRBJ2-1
V gene: TRBV21-1
clone size: few
CDR3 protein: CASSKEQGPYNEQFF
CDR3 DNA: TGTGCCAGCAGCAAAGAACAGGGCCCCTACAATGAGCAGTTCTTC

D gene: -
J gene: TRBJ2-4
V gene: TRBV5-1
clone size: many
CDR3 protein: CASSSLLENIQYF
CDR3 DNA: TGCGCCAGCAGCTCCCTGCTGGAAAACATTCAGTACTTC

D gene: TRBD2
J gene: TRBJ2-3
V gene: TRBV9
clone size: -
CDR3 protein: CASSNRPVGLAGTSRTDTQYF
CDR3 DNA: TGTGCCAGCAGCAACCGTCCGGTCGGGCTAGCGGGGACCTCCAGGACAGATACGCAGTATTTT

D gene: -
J gene: TRBJ2-1
V gene: TRBV7-9
clone size: -
CDR3 protein: CASSHAVASRYNEQFF
CDR3 DNA: TGTGCCAGCAGCCACGCCGTCGCTAGCCGGTACAATGAGCAGTTCTTC

D gene: -
J gene: TRBJ2-3
V gene: TRBV20-1
clone size: many
CDR3 protein: CSLSRQGLATDTQYF
CDR3 DNA: TGCAGTCTCTCGCGACAAGGACTTGCGACAGATACGCAGTATTTT

D gene: TRBD1
J gene: TRBJ1-3
V gene: TRBV7-2
clone size: many
CDR3 protein: CASSSDRGGNTIYF
CDR3 DNA: TGTGCCAGCAGCTCCGACAGGGGTGGAAACACCATATATTTT

D gene: TRBD2
J gene: TRBJ2-4
V gene: TRBV28
clone size: many
CDR3 protein: CASSLALAGENIQYF
CDR3 DNA: TGTGCCAGCAGTTTAGCCCTAGCGGGAGAAAACATTCAGTACTTC

D gene: TRBD1
J gene: TRBJ1-3
V gene: TRBV3-1
clone size: many
CDR3 protein: CASSRGQGFNAGNTIYF
CDR3 DNA: TGTGCCAGCAGCCGGGGACAGGGGTTTAATGCAGGAAACACCATATATTTT

D gene: -
J gene: TRBJ2-7
V gene: TRBV29-1
clone size: many
CDR3 protein: CSARPGTYSYEQYF
CDR3 DNA: TGCAGCGCCCGACCCGGGACTTATTCATACGAGCAGTACTTC

D gene: TRBD2
J gene: TRBJ2-3
V gene: TRBV5-1
clone size: few
CDR3 protein: CASSLGTSETDTQYF
CDR3 DNA: TGCGCCAGCAGCTTGGGGACTAGCGAGACAGATACGCAGTATTTT

D gene: TRBD2
J gene: TRBJ2-5
V gene: TRBV20-1
clone size: few
CDR3 protein: CSASRTSGGPQETQYF
CDR3 DNA: TGCAGTGCTTCCCGGACTAGCGGGGGTCCCCAAGAGACCCAGTACTTC

D gene: TRBD1
J gene: TRBJ2-3
V gene: TRBV6-1
clone size: few
CDR3 protein: CASTPLSGQGAGDTQYF
CDR3 DNA: TGTGCCAGCACTCCCCTATCGGGACAGGGGGCAGGGGATACGCAGTATTTT